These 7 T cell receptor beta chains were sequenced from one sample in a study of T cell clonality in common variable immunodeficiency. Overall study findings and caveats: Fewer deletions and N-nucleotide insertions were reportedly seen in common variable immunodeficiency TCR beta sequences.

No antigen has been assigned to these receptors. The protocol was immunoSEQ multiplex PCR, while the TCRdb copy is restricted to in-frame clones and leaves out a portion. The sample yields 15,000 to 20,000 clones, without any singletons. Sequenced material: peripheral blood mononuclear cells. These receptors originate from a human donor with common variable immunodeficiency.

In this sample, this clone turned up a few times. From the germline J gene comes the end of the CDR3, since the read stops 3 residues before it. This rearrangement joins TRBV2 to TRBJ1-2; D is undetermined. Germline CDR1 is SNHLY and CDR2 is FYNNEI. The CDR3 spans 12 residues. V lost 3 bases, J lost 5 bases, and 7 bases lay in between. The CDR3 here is CASSDEGYGYTF. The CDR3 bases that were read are TGTGCCAGCAGTGATGAAGGGTATGGC.

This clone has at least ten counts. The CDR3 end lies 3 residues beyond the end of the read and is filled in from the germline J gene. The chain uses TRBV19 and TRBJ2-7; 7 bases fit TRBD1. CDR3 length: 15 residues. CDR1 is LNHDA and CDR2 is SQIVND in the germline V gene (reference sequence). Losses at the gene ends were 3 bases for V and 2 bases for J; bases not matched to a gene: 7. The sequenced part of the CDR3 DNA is TGTGCCAGTAGTATCGGAACAGGGGCTACCTACGAG. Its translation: CASSIGTGATYE. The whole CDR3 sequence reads CASSIGTGATYEQYF.

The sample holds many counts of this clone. The CDR3 loop is CASSHGGANEQFF. The sequenced CDR3 bases are TGTGCCAGCAGCCACGGGGGGGCCAATGAG. V and J are TRBV7-9 and TRBJ2-1; 8 nucleotides agree with TRBD2. From the germline J gene comes the end of the CDR3, since the read stops 3 residues before it. The CDR3 consists of 13 residues. V was clipped by 5 bases and J by 6 bases; unmatched bases: 3. Germline V gives CDR1 SEHNR, CDR2 FQNEAQ (reference sequence). Full variable domain (rest looked up from reference TRBV7-9 and TRBJ2-1): DTGVSQNPRHKITKRGQNVTFRCDPISEHNRLYWYRQTLGQGPEFLTYFQNEAQLEKSRLLSDRFSAERPKGSFSTLEIQRTEQGDSAMYLCASSHGGANEQFFGPGTRLTVL.

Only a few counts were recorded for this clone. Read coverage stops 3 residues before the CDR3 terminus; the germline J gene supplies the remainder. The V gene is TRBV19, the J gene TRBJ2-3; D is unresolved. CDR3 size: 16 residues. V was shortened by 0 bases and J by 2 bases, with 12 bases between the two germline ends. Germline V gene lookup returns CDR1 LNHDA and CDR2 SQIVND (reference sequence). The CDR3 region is CASSIDARRITDTQYF. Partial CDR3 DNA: TGTGCCAGTAGTATAGATGCCCGGCGGATCACAGATACG.

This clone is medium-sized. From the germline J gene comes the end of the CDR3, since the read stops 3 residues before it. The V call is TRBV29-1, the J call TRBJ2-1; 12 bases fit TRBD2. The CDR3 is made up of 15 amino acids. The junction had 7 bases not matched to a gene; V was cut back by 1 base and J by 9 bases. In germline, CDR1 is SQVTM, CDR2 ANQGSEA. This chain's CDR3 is CSVEGSSGRGGEQFF. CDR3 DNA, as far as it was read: TGCAGCGTTGAAGGGTCTAGCGGGAGGGGGGGTGAG.

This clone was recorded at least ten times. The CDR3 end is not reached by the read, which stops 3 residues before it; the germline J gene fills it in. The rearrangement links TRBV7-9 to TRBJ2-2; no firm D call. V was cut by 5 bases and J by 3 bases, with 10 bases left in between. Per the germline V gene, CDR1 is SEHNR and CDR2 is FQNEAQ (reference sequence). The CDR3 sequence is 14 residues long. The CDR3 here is CASSPVLYTGELFF. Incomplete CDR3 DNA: TGTGCCAGCAGCCCTGTCCTATACACCGGGGAG.

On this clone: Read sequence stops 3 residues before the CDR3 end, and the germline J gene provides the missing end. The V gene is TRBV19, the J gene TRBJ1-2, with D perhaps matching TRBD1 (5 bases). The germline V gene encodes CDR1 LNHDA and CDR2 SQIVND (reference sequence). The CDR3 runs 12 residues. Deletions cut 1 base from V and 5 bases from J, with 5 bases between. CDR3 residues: CASSIGQYGYTF. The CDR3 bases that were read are TGTGCCAGTAGTATAGGACAGTATGGC.